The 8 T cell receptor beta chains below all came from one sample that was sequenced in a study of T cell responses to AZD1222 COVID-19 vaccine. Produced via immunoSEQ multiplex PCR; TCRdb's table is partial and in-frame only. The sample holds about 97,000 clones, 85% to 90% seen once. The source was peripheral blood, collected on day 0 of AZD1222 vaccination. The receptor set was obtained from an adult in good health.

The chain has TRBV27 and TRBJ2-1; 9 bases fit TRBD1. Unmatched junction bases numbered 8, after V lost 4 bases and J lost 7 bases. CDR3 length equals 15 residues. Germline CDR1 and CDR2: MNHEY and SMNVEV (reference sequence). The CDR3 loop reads CASSSGTGNGNEQFF. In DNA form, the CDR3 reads TGTGCCAGCAGTTCCGGGACAGGGAACGGGAATGAGCAGTTCTTC.

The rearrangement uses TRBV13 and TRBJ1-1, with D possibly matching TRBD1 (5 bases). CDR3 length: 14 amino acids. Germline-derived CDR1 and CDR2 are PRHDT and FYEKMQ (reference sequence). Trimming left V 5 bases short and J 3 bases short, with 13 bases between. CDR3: CASSRGMGDTEAFF. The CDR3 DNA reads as TGTGCCAGCAGCCGAGGGATGGGGGACACTGAAGCTTTCTTT. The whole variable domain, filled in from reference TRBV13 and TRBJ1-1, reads AAGVIQSPRHLIKEKRETATLKCYPIPRHDTVYWYQQGPGQDPQFLISFYEKMQSDKGSIPDRFSAQQFSDYHSELNMSSLELGDSALYFCASSRGMGDTEAFFGQGTRLTVV.

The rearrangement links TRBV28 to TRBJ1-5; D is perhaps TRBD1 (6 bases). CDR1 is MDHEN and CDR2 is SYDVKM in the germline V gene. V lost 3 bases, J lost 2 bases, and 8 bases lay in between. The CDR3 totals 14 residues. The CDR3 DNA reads TGTGCCAGCAGTTTTGCAGGGGGCAATCAGCCCCAGCATTTT. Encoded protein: CASSFAGGNQPQHF.

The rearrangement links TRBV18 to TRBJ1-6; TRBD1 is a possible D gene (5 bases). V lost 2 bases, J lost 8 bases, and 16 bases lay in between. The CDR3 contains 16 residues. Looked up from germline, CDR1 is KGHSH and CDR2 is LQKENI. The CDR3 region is CASSPTPTGGDSPLHF. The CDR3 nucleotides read TGTGCCAGCTCACCAACGCCAACGGGGGGTGATTCACCCCTCCACTTT.

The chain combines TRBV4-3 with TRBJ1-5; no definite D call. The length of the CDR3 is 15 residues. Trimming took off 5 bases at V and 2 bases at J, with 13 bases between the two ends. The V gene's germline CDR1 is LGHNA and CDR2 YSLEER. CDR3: CASSSELGRNQPQHF. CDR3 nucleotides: TGCGCCAGCAGCAGCGAGTTGGGTCGCAATCAGCCCCAGCATTTT.

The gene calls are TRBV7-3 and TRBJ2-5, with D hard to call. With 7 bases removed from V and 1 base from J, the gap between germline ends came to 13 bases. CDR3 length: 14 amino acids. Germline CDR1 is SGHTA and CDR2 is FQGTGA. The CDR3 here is CASIPRRAQETQYF. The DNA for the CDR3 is TGTGCCAGCATCCCCAGGAGAGCCCAAGAGACCCAGTACTTC.

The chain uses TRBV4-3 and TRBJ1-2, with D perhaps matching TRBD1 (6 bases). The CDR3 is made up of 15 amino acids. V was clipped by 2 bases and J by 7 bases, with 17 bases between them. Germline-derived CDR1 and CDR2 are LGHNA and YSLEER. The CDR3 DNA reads TGCGCCAGCAGCCAATATCAGGGGAGTTGGGGTGGCTACACCTTC. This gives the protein CASSQYQGSWGGYTF.

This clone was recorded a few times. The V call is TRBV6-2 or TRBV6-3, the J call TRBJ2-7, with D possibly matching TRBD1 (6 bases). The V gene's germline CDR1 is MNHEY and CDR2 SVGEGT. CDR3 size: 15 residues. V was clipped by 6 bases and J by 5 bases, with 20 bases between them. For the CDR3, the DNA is TGTGCCAGCAGCACCCGCCCTAGACAGGAGGACGAGCAGTACTTC. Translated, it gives CASSTRPRQEDEQYF.